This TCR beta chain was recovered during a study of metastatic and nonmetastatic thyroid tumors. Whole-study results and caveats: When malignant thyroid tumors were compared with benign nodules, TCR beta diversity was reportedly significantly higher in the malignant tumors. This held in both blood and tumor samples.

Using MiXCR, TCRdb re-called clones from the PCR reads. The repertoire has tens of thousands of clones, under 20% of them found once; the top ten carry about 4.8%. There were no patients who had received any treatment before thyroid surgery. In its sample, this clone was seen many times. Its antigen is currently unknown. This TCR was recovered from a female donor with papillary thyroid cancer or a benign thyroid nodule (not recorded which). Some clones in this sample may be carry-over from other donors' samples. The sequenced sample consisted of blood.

The CDR3 DNA reads as TGTGCCAGCAGTGACAACAGGGTGGATGGCTACACCTTC. This sequence encodes CASSDNRVDGYTF. J is TRBJ1-2 and V is TRBV2, with a possible D match to TRBD1 (6 bases). The V gene's germline CDR1 is SNHLY and CDR2 FYNNEI. V was shortened by 3 bases and J by 6 bases, with 11 bases between the two germline ends. This CDR3 contains 13 residues.